These 24 T cell receptor beta chains share one sample of origin, sequenced in a study of blood T cell repertoires in COVID-19. Assay used: immunoSEQ multiplex PCR; TCRdb lists only in-frame clones, some missing. The data show approximately 88,000 clones, 70% to 80% seen once. Sequencing input: peripheral blood. These TCRs come from a human donor in a cohort sampled during active COVID-19.

The chain uses TRBV6-5 and TRBJ2-3, with 9 bases fitting TRBD1. The CDR3 loop spans 14 amino acids. Germline values: CDR1 MNHEY, CDR2 SVGAGI. V was pared by 8 bases and J by 4 bases, with 7 bases of the junction left unmatched. CDR3 DNA sequence: TGTGCCAGCTCCACAGGGGGCCCTCCAGATACGCAGTATTTT. Encoded protein: CASSTGGPPDTQYF.

The genes are TRBV24-1 and TRBJ1-2; D is possibly TRBD1 (6 bases). The CDR3 loop spans 16 amino acids. CDR1 KGHDR and CDR2 SFDVKD come from the germline V gene. The germline V and J ends were trimmed by 5 bases and 8 bases, with 23 bases remaining between them. CDR3 sequence: CATSASQGGASSGYTF. The CDR3 DNA follows: TGTGCCACCAGTGCCTCTCAAGGGGGGGCGTCGAGCGGCTACACCTTC.

The chain links TRBV9 to TRBJ2-5, with 8 nucleotides matching TRBD2. The germline CDR1 and CDR2 sequences are SGDLS and YYNGEE. The CDR3 loop spans 14 amino acids. V was clipped by 1 base and J by 5 bases; unmatched bases: 4. The CDR3 DNA is TGTGCCAGCAGCGTAACGGGAGGGAGGGAGACCCAGTACTTC. Its translation is CASSVTGGRETQYF.

This clone occurred a few times. The V gene is TRBV14, the J gene TRBJ2-7, with 7 positions matching TRBD2. The length of the CDR3 is 17 residues. Germline V gives CDR1 SGHDN, CDR2 FVKESK. V lost 0 bases and J lost 2; bases outside the gene matches: 10. CDR3 coding DNA: TGTGCCAGCAGCCAAGATGGGCTAGCGGACCCTACCTACGAGCAGTACTTC. The encoded protein is CASSQDGLADPTYEQYF.

The genes are TRBV6-1 and TRBJ1-6, with TRBD1 identical over 7 bases. Looked up from germline, CDR1 is MNHNS and CDR2 is SASEGT. CDR3 length equals 15 residues. V was pared by 6 bases and J by 9 bases, with 11 bases of the junction left unmatched. CDR3 residues: CASSLTGQPASPLHF. The DNA of the CDR3 is TGTGCCAGCAGCCTCACGGGACAGCCCGCTTCACCCCTCCACTTT.

This sequence joins TRBV28 and TRBJ1-2; 7 bases fit TRBD1. This CDR3 has 15 amino acids. After removal of 4 bases from V and 4 bases from J, the junction contained 9 bases not matched to a gene. Germline V gives CDR1 MDHEN, CDR2 SYDVKM. The CDR3 DNA reads TGTGCCAGCAGTTCTTCAGGGGGTATCGGCTATGGCTACACCTTC. Translated: CASSSSGGIGYGYTF.

The count of this clone is one. V gene TRBV11-1 combines with J gene TRBJ1-1; a weak D match, TRBD1 (6 bases). Trimming removed 3 bases at V and 4 bases at J, with 12 bases between. Germline CDR1 is SGHAT and CDR2 is FQDESV (reference sequence). This CDR3 is 14 amino acids long. CDR3 residues: CASSFAGVLTEAFF. For the CDR3, the DNA is TGTGCCAGCAGCTTCGCAGGGGTTCTCACTGAAGCTTTCTTT.

This chain links TRBV24-1 with TRBJ2-5, with TRBD1 identical over 7 bases. The germline gives CDR1 KGHDR, CDR2 SFDVKD. The length of the CDR3 is 14 residues. V lost 3 bases to trimming and J lost 3 bases; unmatched junction nucleotides: 3. The CDR3 reads CATSDLGTEETQYF. Written as DNA, the CDR3 is TGTGCCACCAGTGATCTGGGGACAGAAGAGACCCAGTACTTC.

The chain employs TRBV27 and TRBJ1-6, with D perhaps matching TRBD1 (5 bases). The ends were cut back, 5 bases at V and 17 bases at J, with 19 bases in the middle. In germline, CDR1 is MNHEY, CDR2 SMNVEV (reference sequence). The CDR3 consists of 13 residues. The DNA of the CDR3 is TGTGCCAGCAGTCCGGGGGGGGGACCCTCGGTCCACTTT. Its protein product is CASSPGGGPSVHF.

The gene calls are TRBV7-9 and TRBJ2-4; a weak D match, TRBD1 (5 bases). CDR3 length equals 14 residues. Trimming cost V 2 bases and J 4 bases, with 9 bases left between them. Germline lookup yields CDR1 SEHNR and CDR2 FQNEAQ (reference sequence). DNA of the CDR3: TGTGCCAGCAGCTTAACAGGTGGGAAAAACATTCAGTACTTC. Translating gives CASSLTGGKNIQYF.

The CDR3 here is CASSQQGVVVSAGELFF. Here the CDR3 DNA reads TGTGCCAGCAGTCAACAGGGGGTGGTTGTATCGGCCGGGGAGCTGTTTTTT. This rearrangement joins TRBV6-2 or TRBV6-3 to TRBJ2-2; TRBD1 aligns across 8 bases. Germline V gene data show CDR1 as MNHEY and CDR2 as SVGEGT. The CDR3 contains 17 residues. J lost 6 bases, V lost 5 bases, and 14 bases had no gene match.

The chain combines TRBV6-5 with TRBJ1-5; no reliable D call. The germline CDR1 and CDR2 sequences are MNHEY and SVGAGI. The CDR3 runs 13 residues. Trimming removed 0 bases at V and 7 bases at J, with 7 bases between. Here the CDR3 reads CASSYSRSQPQHF. In DNA form, the CDR3 reads TGTGCCAGCAGTTACTCGAGGAGCCAGCCCCAGCATTTT.

The V and J genes are TRBV12-3 or TRBV12-4 and TRBJ2-3; TRBD1 agrees at 9 bases. CDR3 length: 13 residues. V shed 6 bases, J shed 9 bases, and the junction held 7 bases outside the gene matches. CDR3 sequence: CASRLGQGRTQYF. CDR3 DNA: TGTGCCAGCAGACTGGGACAGGGAAGAACGCAGTATTTT.

Sample share makes this clone medium-sized. The V call is TRBV5-1, the J call TRBJ2-7; TRBD1 matches at 9 bases. V dropped 5 bases and J dropped 5; count of bases not matched to a gene: 11. CDR3 length equals 15 residues. Germline CDR1 is SGHRS and CDR2 is YFSETQ. The CDR3 nucleotides read TGCGCCAGCAGACTAACCCCCGGGACAGGGAACGAGCAGTACTTC. Its protein is CASRLTPGTGNEQYF.

The CDR3 loop reads CAWTTSGTGVLGYTF. CDR3 bases: TGTGCCTGGACTACTTCCGGGACAGGGGTTCTTGGCTACACCTTC. The chain joins TRBV30 to TRBJ1-2; 10 bases match TRBD1. This CDR3 has 15 residues. V shed 4 bases and J 7 bases; nucleotides not matched to a gene: 12. Germline V lookup: CDR1 GTSNPN, CDR2 SVGIG (reference sequence).

J is TRBJ2-2 and V is TRBV30, with D possibly TRBD2 on 6 matching bases. Germline CDR1 GTSNPN, CDR2 SVGIG (reference sequence). The CDR3 loop spans 15 amino acids. V was trimmed by 2 bases and J by 7 bases, leaving 17 bases between them. The CDR3 loop is CAWSLSGLSSGELFF. CDR3 sequence (DNA): TGTGCCTGGAGTCTCAGCGGGCTTAGTAGCGGGGAGCTGTTTTTT.

The chain has TRBV28 and TRBJ2-7; 8 positions match TRBD2. Per the germline V gene, CDR1 is MDHEN and CDR2 is SYDVKM. Trimming removed 6 bases from V and 4 bases from J; junction bases left unmatched: 11. The CDR3 is 15 residues long. The CDR3 sequence: CASSPSGRSRYEQYF. In nucleotides, the CDR3 is TGTGCCAGCAGCCCGAGCGGGAGAAGTCGGTACGAGCAGTACTTC. Filled out from reference TRBV28 and TRBJ2-7, the complete variable domain reads DVKVTQSSRYLVKRTGEKVFLECVQDMDHENMFWYRQDPGLGLRLIYFSYDVKMKEKGDIPEGYSVSREKKERFSLILESASTNQTSMYLCASSPSGRSRYEQYFGPGTRLTVT.

This chain connects TRBV18 to TRBJ2-7; TRBD1 matches 7 bases. CDR1 is KGHSH and CDR2 is LQKENI in the germline V gene. The CDR3 covers 14 residues. J lost 3 bases, V lost 2 bases, and 4 bases had no gene match. Here the CDR3 reads CASSPGTELYEQYF. The CDR3 DNA reads TGTGCCAGCTCACCAGGGACAGAACTCTACGAGCAGTACTTC.

The V call is TRBV11-1, the J call TRBJ1-2; D gene ambiguous. The CDR3 totals 13 residues. V was pared by 1 base and J by 6 bases, with 9 bases between. Germline V gene sequence: CDR1 SGHAT, CDR2 FQDESV (reference sequence). The CDR3 DNA reads as TGTGCCAGCAGCTTAGGAGGGATCGATGGCTACACCTTC. It yields the protein CASSLGGIDGYTF.

The chain links TRBV7-9 to TRBJ2-7, with D maybe TRBD2 (6 bases). The CDR3 has 14 residues. Germline values: CDR1 SEHNR, CDR2 FQNEAQ (reference sequence). V lost 6 bases to trimming and J lost 1 base, with 13 bases between them. The chain's CDR3 is CASRKHGTSYEQYF. For the CDR3, the DNA is TGTGCCAGCAGGAAACACGGGACTTCCTACGAGCAGTACTTC.

The chain couples TRBV5-6 to TRBJ2-1; 9 bases line up with TRBD1. The CDR3 totals 15 residues. Germline V CDR1 and CDR2: SGHDT, YYEEEE. J was trimmed by 4 bases and V by 4 bases; bases with no gene match: 6. The CDR3 bases are TGTGCCAGCAGCAGTACAGGGGGCTGGTACAATGAGCAGTTCTTC. Translated, it gives CASSSTGGWYNEQFF.

The chain uses TRBV28 and TRBJ2-1, with TRBD1 matching 8 bases. The CDR3 sequence is 16 residues long. With V trimmed by 3 bases and J by 4 bases, 8 bases remained unmatched. Germline CDR1 MDHEN, CDR2 SYDVKM. CDR3 region: CASSLSRDRIYNEQFF. The CDR3 DNA follows: TGTGCCAGCAGTTTGTCCCGGGACAGGATTTACAATGAGCAGTTCTTC. Complete variable domain (other parts from reference TRBV28 and TRBJ2-1): DVKVTQSSRYLVKRTGEKVFLECVQDMDHENMFWYRQDPGLGLRLIYFSYDVKMKEKGDIPEGYSVSREKKERFSLILESASTNQTSMYLCASSLSRDRIYNEQFFGPGTRLTVL.

The V call is TRBV3-1 (or the pseudogene TRBV3-2), the J call TRBJ1-1; D call uncertain. The germline CDR1 and CDR2 sequences are LGHDT and YNNKEL (reference sequence). This CDR3 has 13 amino acids. Trimming pared 5 bases from V and 10 bases from J, leaving 17 bases between. The CDR3 DNA reads TGTGCCAGCAGCTATCAACCCTCCGGGGTAGCTTTCTTT. It codes for CASSYQPSGVAFF.

This clone was seen once. This chain uses TRBV5-1 with TRBJ1-1; 10 bases are a match to TRBD1. Germline lookup yields CDR1 SGHRS and CDR2 YFSETQ. The V and J ends lost 5 bases and 5 bases, in that order; junction bases with no gene match: 9. The CDR3 sequence is 15 residues long. The chain's CDR3 is CASSGTGDLRTEAFF. The CDR3 DNA is TGCGCCAGCAGTGGGACAGGGGATCTTAGGACTGAAGCTTTCTTT.